A selection of T cell receptor beta chains follows, all from one sample in a study of T-cell reconstitution after alpha-beta-depleted transplantation in children. TCRdb redid the calling of the PCR reads with MiXCR, one entry per CDR3 protein. The profile shows about 610,000 distinct CDR3 sequences, approximately 10% of them singletons. The source material was PBMCs from the stem cell graft donor, sampled from the stem cell graft. Receptors were obtained from a human donor who donated a stem cell graft to a child with acute myeloid leukemia. The CDR3 runs from the conserved cysteine through the conserved F or W. A D gene is named only where the DNA matches it firmly. Only some rows state a clone size, as once, few, many or a class for expanded clones.

J gene | clone size | D gene | V gene | CDR3 protein | CDR3 DNA
TRBJ2-3 | few | TRBD2 | TRBV9 | CASSVVPSGTIDTQYF | TGTGCCAGCAGCGTAGTTCCTAGCGGGACTATTGATACGCAGTATTTT
TRBJ2-5 | - | - | TRBV30 | CAWSVGHQETQYF | TGTGCCTGGAGTGTTGGGCATCAAGAGACCCAGTACTTC
TRBJ2-7 | few | TRBD2 | TRBV11-2 | CASSLWGWGSGVSYEQYF | TGTGCCAGCAGCTTATGGGGTTGGGGAAGCGGGGTATCCTACGAGCAGTACTTC
TRBJ2-5 | - | - | TRBV9 | CASSVEAGTRYQETQYF | TGTGCCAGCAGCGTAGAGGCCGGGACCAGGTACCAAGAGACCCAGTACTTC
TRBJ2-1 | many | - | TRBV4-2 | CASSQESGYNEQFF | TGTGCCAGCAGCCAAGAGTCAGGGTACAATGAGCAGTTCTTC
TRBJ2-3 | many | - | TRBV11-2 | CASSLGLLTQYF | TGTGCCAGCAGCTTAGGACTGCTTACGCAGTATTTT
TRBJ2-3 | many | - | TRBV6-2/TRBV6-3 | CASSSGEPSTDTQYF | TGTGCCAGCAGTTCCGGGGAACCATCCACGGATACGCAGTATTTT
TRBJ2-1 | few | TRBD1 | TRBV20-1 | CSASTGGESNEQFF | TGCAGTGCTAGTACAGGGGGCGAAAGTAATGAGCAGTTCTTC
TRBJ2-1 | - | TRBD2 | TRBV3-1 | CASSARLAGVSNEQFF | TGTGCCAGCAGCGCCCGACTAGCGGGAGTTTCCAATGAGCAGTTCTTC
TRBJ2-1 | many | TRBD2 | TRBV4-3 | CASSLGLAGVYEQFF | TGCGCCAGCAGCTTAGGACTAGCGGGAGTGTATGAGCAGTTCTTC
TRBJ2-7 | - | TRBD2 | TRBV6-2/TRBV6-3 | CASSYKGLAGAYEQYF | TGTGCCAGCAGTTACAAGGGACTAGCGGGAGCTTACGAGCAGTACTTC
TRBJ1-1 | few | TRBD1 | TRBV15 | CATSRGDSPYTEAFF | TGTGCCACCAGCAGGGGGGACAGTCCCTACACTGAAGCTTTCTTT
TRBJ1-5 | - | - | TRBV6-2/TRBV6-3 | CASSYSKGAGNQPQHF | TGTGCCAGCAGTTACTCGAAAGGGGCGGGCAATCAGCCCCAGCATTTT
TRBJ1-3 | many | TRBD1 | TRBV15 | CATSTKGTVSGNTIYF | TGTGCCACCAGCACAAAAGGGACAGTCTCTGGAAACACCATATATTTT
TRBJ2-1 | few | - | TRBV20-1 | CSARDWESSYNEQFF | TGCAGTGCTAGGGACTGGGAAAGCTCCTACAATGAGCAGTTCTTC
TRBJ2-7 | - | - | TRBV2 | CASSEGGGQYF | TGTGCCAGCAGTGAAGGGGGCGGGCAGTACTTC
TRBJ2-6 | many | TRBD1 | TRBV27 | CASSPLGTGVSGANVLTF | TGTGCCAGCAGTCCCCTCGGGACAGGGGTTTCTGGGGCCAACGTCCTGACTTTC
TRBJ1-1 | - | - | TRBV28 | CASSLPILDTNTEAFF | TGTGCCAGCAGTTTACCTATATTGGACACCAACACTGAAGCTTTCTTT
TRBJ2-7 | many | TRBD1 | TRBV7-3 | CASSSAGGYEQYF | TGTGCCAGCAGCTCGGCAGGGGGCTACGAGCAGTACTTC
TRBJ2-1 | few | - | TRBV7-9 | CASSLARQAGYNEQFF | TGTGCCAGCAGCTTAGCGCGTCAGGCGGGGTACAATGAGCAGTTCTTC
TRBJ1-6 | - | - | TRBV4-3 | CASSQDGGNNSPLHF | TGCGCCAGCAGCCAAGATGGGGGAAATAATTCACCCCTCCACTTT
TRBJ2-3 | - | TRBD2 | TRBV7-2 | CASSSLADSTDTQYF | TGTGCCAGCAGCTCACTAGCGGATAGCACAGATACGCAGTATTTT
TRBJ2-1 | - | - | TRBV12-3/TRBV12-4 | CASSYPSRGGVGNYNEQFF | TGTGCCAGCAGTTACCCTTCGAGGGGGGGCGTAGGGAACTACAATGAGCAGTTCTTC
TRBJ2-7 | many | - | TRBV29-1 | CSARGGDEQYF | TGCAGCGCCAGGGGCGGGGACGAGCAGTACTTC
TRBJ1-2 | few | - | TRBV28 | CASSAEQGSGYGYTF | TGTGCCAGCAGTGCAGAACAGGGAAGTGGCTATGGCTACACCTTC
TRBJ2-7 | few | - | TRBV5-1 | CASSLGGSQYEQYF | TGCGCCAGCAGCTTAGGAGGGTCCCAATACGAGCAGTACTTC
TRBJ2-3 | many | - | TRBV4-3 | CASSEADTQYF | TGCGCCAGCAGTGAAGCAGATACGCAGTATTTT
TRBJ2-2 | - | TRBD2 | TRBV7-3 | CASSRPLGQREDPNTGELFF | TGTGCCAGCAGCCGACCCTTAGGCCAGCGGGAGGACCCGAACACCGGGGAGCTGTTTTTT
TRBJ2-1 | - | TRBD2 | TRBV4-3 | CASSQDYSALAGDNEQFF | TGCGCCAGCAGCCAAGATTATTCGGCGCTAGCGGGAGACAATGAGCAGTTCTTC
TRBJ2-3 | many | - | TRBV12-3/TRBV12-4 | CASSLEAQGEYF | TGTGCCAGCAGTTTAGAAGCCCAGGGAGAGTATTTT
TRBJ1-2 | few | - | TRBV28 | CASSTVADYGYTF | TGTGCCAGCAGCACCGTGGCAGACTATGGCTACACCTTC
TRBJ2-3 | few | - | TRBV12-3/TRBV12-4 | CASSLARRQEMADTQYF | TGTGCCAGCAGTTTAGCGCGTCGACAGGAGATGGCAGATACGCAGTATTTT
TRBJ2-5 | - | TRBD1 | TRBV30 | CAWSVFFGQGVVSGETQYF | TGTGCCTGGAGTGTATTTTTCGGACAGGGGGTCGTTAGCGGAGAGACCCAGTACTTC
TRBJ1-2 | few | - | TRBV20-1 | CSVPQGGYGYTF | TGCAGTGTTCCCCAGGGTGGCTATGGCTACACCTTC
TRBJ2-7 | few | TRBD2 | TRBV6-2/TRBV6-3 | CASSYYASGSPLVQYF | TGTGCCAGCAGTTACTACGCTAGCGGGAGCCCTTTGGTGCAGTACTTC
TRBJ2-1 | - | TRBD1 | TRBV29-1 | CSVEGLGTGGGINEQFF | TGCAGCGTTGAAGGCCTCGGGACAGGGGGCGGAATCAATGAGCAGTTCTTC
TRBJ1-5 | - | - | TRBV20-1 | CSARAGSGQPQHF | TGCAGTGCTAGGGCAGGGTCCGGGCAGCCCCAGCATTTT
TRBJ2-3 | - | - | TRBV27 | CASRRLTGGLEVDTQYF | TGTGCCAGCAGACGGCTCACAGGGGGACTAGAAGTAGATACGCAGTATTTT
TRBJ2-7 | many | - | TRBV7-2 | CASSRGDLYEQYF | TGTGCCAGCAGCCGCGGCGACCTCTACGAGCAGTACTTC
TRBJ1-1 | - | - | TRBV10-3 | CAIIGTGFTEAFF | TGTGCCATCATCGGGACGGGCTTTACTGAAGCTTTCTTT
TRBJ2-1 | many | TRBD2 | TRBV27 | CASSSSGLDLYNEQFF | TGTGCCAGCAGTTCCTCGGGACTAGACCTCTACAATGAGCAGTTCTTC
TRBJ2-1 | few | TRBD2 | TRBV4-3 | CASSQELAAPYNEQFF | TGCGCCAGCAGCCAAGAACTAGCGGCCCCCTACAATGAGCAGTTCTTC
TRBJ1-1 | - | - | TRBV12-3/TRBV12-4 | CASSLGRVNTGAFF | TGTGCCAGCAGTTTAGGGCGCGTGAACACTGGAGCTTTCTTT
TRBJ1-2 | - | - | TRBV15 | CATSMSGARGYTF | TGTGCCACCAGCATGTCAGGGGCCCGCGGCTACACCTTC
TRBJ1-6 | many | - | TRBV12-3/TRBV12-4 | CASSFGQQNSPLHF | TGTGCCAGCAGTTTCGGTCAGCAAAATTCACCCCTCCACTTT
TRBJ2-2 | - | - | TRBV4-3 | CASSQDRRAYGELFF | TGCGCCAGCAGCCAAGATAGAAGGGCCTACGGGGAGCTGTTTTTT
TRBJ1-1 | many | TRBD1 | TRBV18 | CASSPGTGGRNTEAFF | TGTGCCAGCTCACCAGGGACAGGGGGCCGGAACACTGAAGCTTTCTTT
TRBJ2-5 | few | TRBD2 | TRBV15 | CATTGTSGRGTQYF | TGTGCCACCACCGGGACTAGCGGCCGTGGGACCCAGTACTTC
TRBJ2-5 | many | TRBD2 | TRBV20-1 | CSAKGLAQETQYF | TGCAGTGCTAAGGGACTAGCACAAGAGACCCAGTACTTC
TRBJ2-1 | - | - | TRBV6-4 | CASSENQESYNEQFF | TGTGCCAGCAGTGAAAATCAGGAGTCTTACAATGAGCAGTTCTTC
TRBJ2-7 | once | - | TRBV30 | CAWSPTVQQPEQYF | TGTGCCTGGAGTCCGACAGTACAGCAACCCGAGCAGTACTTC